This record looks at one TCR beta chain sequence and its context. This CDR3 contains 12 residues. V was clipped by 6 bases and J by 11 bases; unmatched bases: 9. This entry is derived from a study of blood T cell repertoires in COVID-19. In the study overall: From T cells, B-cell-depleted T cells, or PBMCs came the material, which was cDNA or gDNA.

Recruitment covered about two dozen US areas and drew participants whose ages spanned about 18 to 100 years. Assay used: immunoSEQ multiplex PCR; TCRdb lists only in-frame clones, some missing. The sample has about 210,000 clones, approximately 80% seen once. This clonotype was sampled from a man aged 40-49 years who had recovered from COVID-19. The V call is TRBV12-3 or TRBV12-4, the J call TRBJ1-1, with 7 nucleotides matching TRBD1. The sample consisted of PBMCs or T cells enriched from blood (not recorded which). CDR3 sequence reads: CASRPGGEKAFF. As DNA, the CDR3 is TGTGCCAGCAGACCAGGGGGTGAGAAGGCTTTCTTT.